Listed below are T cell receptor delta chains from one sample, sequenced in a study of human gamma delta and Vdelta1 T cells. These receptors have no known antigen. TCRdb called clones anew from the PCR reads with CATT. Among some 13,000 delta-chain clones listed, less than 60% were seen once. The sample consisted of Vdelta1 gamma-delta T cells from blood grown in culture (DOT cells). All receptors derive from a human donor in good health. CDR3s include the opening cysteine and the closing phenylalanine or tryptophan. A D gene is named only where the DNA matches it firmly. Clone sizes are given selectively: once, few, many, or a class where the clone is expanded.

D	size	J	V	DNA	CDR3
NA	NA	TRDJ1	TRDV1	TGTGCTCTTGGGGAACGTCCTCCCCCTCCTACGATGTGCTTTGACCCGCCTGAAGGCGATAAACTCATCTTT	CALGERPPPPTMCFDPPEGDKLIF
TRDD2	NA	TRDJ1	TRDV1	TGTGCTCTTGGGGAACAGGGGAGGGGTTTCGTTCCTACCTCCCGAACCAGATTTGGGGAGATAGGGATCACCGATAAACTCATCTTT	CALGEQGRGFVPTSRTRFGEIGITDKLIF
NA	few	TRDJ1	TRDV1	TGTGCTCTTGGGATCCCTAGGGTGGGGGACACCGATAAACTCATCTTT	CALGIPRVGDTDKLIF
TRDD2	NA	TRDJ1	TRDV1	TGTGCTCTTGGGGAACTAGTCTCGTGCCTTCCTACGGGATCACTGGGAGGTTACGGTAAACTCATCTTT	CALGELVSCLPTGSLGGYGKLIF
NA	NA	TRDJ2	TRDV1	TGTGCTCTTGGAGAACATCCCCGGGTGCCCTACAAGCGACTGGAAGGCATGACAGCACAACTCTTCTTT	CALGEHPRVPYKRLEGMTAQLFF
TRDD3	NA	TRDJ1	TRDV1	TGTGCTCTTGGGGAACTGCGGCTACATCAGGGGATACTAGGGAGAACCGATAAACTCATCTTT	CALGELRLHQGILGRTDKLIF
TRDD3	NA	TRDJ1	TRDV1	TGTGCTCTTGGGGAAGGTCATCTACTGGGGGTCCACACCGATAAACTCATCTTT	CALGEGHLLGVHTDKLIF
TRDD3	NA	TRDJ1	TRDV1	TGTGCTCTTGGGGAACTGCGTGGGGGACCCCACCATCACACCGATAAACTCATCTTT	CALGELRGGPHHHTDKLIF
TRDD2	NA	TRDJ1	TRDV1	TGTGCTCTTGGGGAAGGCCTTCCTACTTACCCTACTGGGCGACCCTATAAACTCATCTTT	CALGEGLPTYPTGRPYKLIF
NA	NA	TRDJ1	TRDV1	TGTGCTCTTGGGGAACTCCCCTACTGGCTGGGGATTCCGTACACCGATAAACTCATCTTT	CALGELPYWLGIPYTDKLIF
TRDD3	NA	TRDJ1	TRDV1	TGTGCTCTTGGGGAACTTTCCCACTGGGGGATAAGGTACACCGATAAACTCATCTTT	CALGELSHWGIRYTDKLIF
NA	NA	TRDJ1	TRDV1	TGTGCTCTTGGGGAAATAGGGTACTCCCACGGCGGCACCGATAAACTCATCTTT	CALGEIGYSHGGTDKLIF
NA	NA	TRDJ1	TRDV1	TGTGCTCTTGGGCCTCATCCCAATAAATACACCGGGGGCGATAAACTCATCTTT	CALGPHPNKYTGGDKLIF
TRDD3	NA	TRDJ4	TRDV1	TGTGCTCTTGGGGAAGAGGGCTCCGATGAAGAGGGATACGCCGCCAGACCCCTGATCTTT	CALGEEGSDEEGYAARPLIF
NA	NA	TRDJ1	TRDV1	TGTGCTCTTGGGGAACTTTCTCCACAAAACCCGTCCACCGATAAACTCATCTTT	CALGELSPQNPSTDKLIF
TRDD3	few	TRDJ1	TRDV1	TGTGCTCTTGGGGAAACCATTCCGATAGCAAACCTTGTACTGGGGGATACGCACGATAAACTCATCTTT	CALGETIPIANLVLGDTHDKLIF
TRDD3	NA	TRDJ1	TRDV1	TGTGCTCTTGGGGACCCTCCCAACTTTACGGGGGGATACGTTGAGGACACCGATAAACTCATCTTT	CALGDPPNFTGGYVEDTDKLIF
TRDD3	NA	TRDJ1	TRDV1	TGTGCTCTTCGCTTACGTAGTACTGGGGGACGCCTATCCCTGTACACCGATAAACTCATCTTT	CALRLRSTGGRLSLYTDKLIF
NA	NA	TRDJ1	TRDV1	TGTGCTCTTGGGGATGGCTTCCTAGGATACGCGGGAGGCCCTCCCGATAAACTCATCTTT	CALGDGFLGYAGGPPDKLIF
NA	NA	TRDJ1	TRDV1	TGTGCTCTTGGGGAACGCGTAACGACTCTCGGGGACACCGATAAACTCATCTTT	CALGERVTTLGDTDKLIF
TRDD3	few	TRDJ1	TRDV2	TGTGCCTGTGACACGAACTGGGGGATAGGGGAGGATAAACTCATCTTT	CACDTNWGIGEDKLIF
NA	NA	TRDJ1	TRDV1	TGTGCTCTTGGGCCCCGGGGTTCTTCCTACGCCCGTACTGGGGGACCGTACACCGATAAACTCATCTTT	CALGPRGSSYARTGGPYTDKLIF
TRDD3	few	TRDJ1	TRDV1	TGTGCTCTTGGGGAACTTCCCTACCACGGGGCCGGTGAGGGATACGCGTACTTGTACACCGATAAACTCATCTTT	CALGELPYHGAGEGYAYLYTDKLIF
TRDD3	few	TRDJ1	TRDV1	TGTGCTCTTGGGGATTTCCCCTATGTACTGGGGGATACAAGAGTGTACACCGATAAACTCATCTTT	CALGDFPYVLGDTRVYTDKLIF
NA	NA	TRDJ1	TRDV1	TGTGCTCTTGGGGAACAGCGCGGGACTTCCCACAAAAGGGTCGACACCGATAAACTCATCTTT	CALGEQRGTSHKRVDTDKLIF
TRDD3	NA	TRDJ4	TRDV1	TGTGCTCTAACTTTCCCCAACTGGGGACCCACCAGACCCCTGATCTTT	CALTFPNWGPTRPLIF
NA	NA	TRDJ1	TRDV1	TGTGCTCTTGGGCCCCTTCGGGGGCCAGCGGGGACCCTATGTCATAAACTCATCTTT	CALGPLRGPAGTLCHKLIF
NA	once	TRDJ1	TRDV1	TGTGCTCTTGGGGAAACCTTACACCATATGCCATTGTACACCGATAAACTCATCTTT	CALGETLHHMPLYTDKLIF
NA	few	TRDJ1	TRDV1	TGTGCTCTTGGGGAGCCACGATATCATTGGAGCGATAAACTCATCTTT	CALGEPRYHWSDKLIF
TRDD3	NA	TRDJ1	TRDV1	TGTGCTCTTGGGGAACTAAGGGGCTGGGGGACCCAATACACCGATAAACTCATCTTT	CALGELRGWGTQYTDKLIF
NA	few	TRDJ1	TRDV1	TGTGCTCTTGGGGAACCCTCCTACTCCGGGACAAACAACCTTGATAGTACCCCCGATAAACTCATCTTT	CALGEPSYSGTNNLDSTPDKLIF
NA	once	TRDJ1	TRDV1	TGTGCTCTTGGGGGGCGGCCTTCCACACTTCGGGGGGGCCCCTACACCGATAAACTCATCTTT	CALGGRPSTLRGGPYTDKLIF
TRDD3	NA	TRDJ1	TRDV1	TGTGCTCTTGGGGATCCCCTTCTGGGGGATACCCCACAACTTCAGTACACCGATAAACTCATCTTT	CALGDPLLGDTPQLQYTDKLIF
TRDD2	few	TRDJ1	TRDV1	TGTGCTCTTGGGGAACTAGCTCTTCCTACAACGCCCTGGGGATTGGGGATCACCGATAAACTCATCTTT	CALGELALPTTPWGLGITDKLIF
TRDD3	few	TRDJ1	TRDV1	TGTGCTCTTGGGACCTATTTTCCTGCGCCGTACTGGGGGATACGCAAAAACACCGATAAACTCATCTTT	CALGTYFPAPYWGIRKNTDKLIF
NA	few	TRDJ1	TRDV1	TGTGCTCTTGGGGAACCCCCCCCTGCTCGGCGGTGGGACACCGATAAACTCATCTTT	CALGEPPPARRWDTDKLIF
TRDD3	few	TRDJ1	TRDV1	TGTGCTCTTGGGGAATACTACGGGACTGGGGGATACGCCGATAAACTCATCTTT	CALGEYYGTGGYADKLIF
NA	NA	TRDJ1	TRDV1	TGTGCTCTTGGGGACGCTTACGCCGTGCCGGGGGCTCCTGGGTACACCGATAAACTCATCTTT	CALGDAYAVPGAPGYTDKLIF
NA	NA	TRDJ1	TRDV1	TGTGCTCTTGGGGAAACTCACCGGGGGGAAGACGTGTACACCGATAAACTCATCTTT	CALGETHRGEDVYTDKLIF
NA	NA	TRDJ1	TRDV1	TGTGCTCTTGGGGAACGAAACACCGATAAACTCATCTTT	CALGERNTDKLIF
TRDD3	NA	TRDJ1	TRDV1	TGTGCTCTTGGGGAATGTTGTAAGAGTTCCCAGGGAACTACTGGGGACCAGAACACCGATAAACTCATCTTT	CALGECCKSSQGTTGDQNTDKLIF
TRDD3	few	TRDJ1	TRDV1	TGTGCTCTTGGGGAACCTAGGGACGTGACCTACTGGGGGATAAAGGACACCGATAAACTCATCTTT	CALGEPRDVTYWGIKDTDKLIF
NA	few	TRDJ1	TRDV1	TGTGCTCTTGGGGAAGTCCTTCTAGAACGCGGGGACCTCTGCGTAACCGATAAACTCATCTTT	CALGEVLLERGDLCVTDKLIF
TRDD3	few	TRDJ1	TRDV1	TGTGCTCTTGGGGAAACCACCCGCTGGGACTGGGGGACCCCCAGGGGGTTGAAATACACCGATAAACTCATCTTT	CALGETTRWDWGTPRGLKYTDKLIF
TRDD3	NA	TRDJ1	TRDV1	TGTGCTCTTGGGGAACTTCACCTGGTGCCCAATCTCATCCTGGGGGAGAGTAAACTCATCTTT	CALGELHLVPNLILGESKLIF
TRDD3	NA	TRDJ1	TRDV1	TGTGCTCTTGGGGAACGGCCTACTCTTACTGGGGGCCTACGTCGTTACGATAAACTCATCTTT	CALGERPTLTGGLRRYDKLIF
NA	NA	TRDJ1	TRDV1	TGTGCTCTTGCCCCTTCCGGGGGTGGATACGCGGGCACCGATAAACTCATCTTT	CALAPSGGGYAGTDKLIF
TRDD3	few	TRDJ1	TRDV1	TGTGCTCTTGGTCCCTTCGGACTTCCTACGTTTCTGGGGGATACAGGAGGTGGGCTCATCTTT	CALGPFGLPTFLGDTGGGLIF
NA	NA	TRDJ1	TRDV1	TGTGCTCTTGGGGAACCCCCCCTTGGTTGGGGGCGGGGATGGAGCCCAGTGGATGATAAACTCATCTTT	CALGEPPLGWGRGWSPVDDKLIF
TRDD3	NA	TRDJ1	TRDV1	TGTGCTCTTGGGGAACTACCTGCCCGACCAAATACTGGGGGATACCCCGATAAACTCATCTTT	CALGELPARPNTGGYPDKLIF
NA	few	TRDJ1	TRDV1	TGTGCTCTTGGGGAACTACTCCCGGGGGACACGTACACCGATAAACTCATCTTT	CALGELLPGDTYTDKLIF